The clone carrying this T cell receptor (beta chain) was counted ten times or more. About 10 ml of fresh peripheral blood supplied the PBMCs. The sample belongs to a study of T cells in Graves' hyperthyroidism and ophthalmopathy. About the study: Specimen type is peripheral blood, collected at initial diagnosis prior to any treatment.

The investigators amplified TCR beta CDR3 regions from RNA transcripts. First-round RT-PCR targeting the TCR CDR3 was performed with the HTBI primer set. TCRdb reanalysed the multiplex PCR reads using MiXCR and keeps one entry per CDR3 protein. Counted here are 350,000 to 400,000 distinct CDR3 sequences, more than 13% occurring once; the ten biggest clones make up approximately 32%. The ends lost 7 bases at V and 2 bases at J; junction bases unmatched: 12. Germline values: CDR1 MNHEY, CDR2 SMNVEV (reference sequence). The CDR3 has 16 amino acids. The sequence was obtained from a woman in her 30s with Graves' hyperthyroidism. The chain links TRBV27 to TRBJ2-3, with TRBD1 matching 7 bases. Sequencing was done on a sample of blood. CDR3 in DNA: TGTGCCAGCACCTCCGTCCCGGGACAGATCACAGATACGCAGTATTTT. Translated, it gives CASTSVPGQITDTQYF.